These T cell receptor beta chains were read from a single sample in a study of T cells in Graves' hyperthyroidism and ophthalmopathy. TCRdb analysed the multiplex PCR reads with MiXCR anew, one entry per CDR3 protein. Of under 800,000 distinct CDR3 sequences in the sample, 12% to 15% were seen once. The sample taken for sequencing was blood. These receptors were taken from a woman in her late teens or twenties with Graves' hyperthyroidism. Each CDR3 is given with its conserved first and last residue. A D gene is named only where the DNA matches it firmly. Only part of the rows carry a size: once, few, many, or a class if the clone is expanded.

clone_size: .
v_call: TRBV7-9
d_call: TRBD1
j_call: TRBJ2-2
cdr3_aa: CASSLVGQGPEELFF
cdr3_nt: TGTGCCAGCAGCTTGGTGGGACAGGGGCCAGAGGAGCTGTTTTTT

clone_size: .
v_call: TRBV4-2
d_call: TRBD2
j_call: TRBJ2-1
cdr3_aa: CASSQGQGLAGIKQFF
cdr3_nt: TGTGCCAGCAGCCAAGGGCAGGGACTAGCGGGAATAAAGCAGTTCTTC

clone_size: .
v_call: TRBV24-1
d_call: .
j_call: TRBJ2-1
cdr3_aa: CATSETGLSSYNEQFF
cdr3_nt: TGTGCCACCAGTGAAACAGGTTTAAGCTCCTACAATGAGCAGTTCTTC

clone_size: .
v_call: TRBV9
d_call: .
j_call: TRBJ2-7
cdr3_aa: CASSVGLPNYEQYF
cdr3_nt: TGTGCCAGCAGCGTAGGACTACCCAACTACGAGCAGTACTTC

clone_size: many
v_call: TRBV2
d_call: .
j_call: TRBJ2-3
cdr3_aa: CASIKATSTDTQYF
cdr3_nt: TGTGCCAGCATTAAAGCTACTAGCACAGATACGCAGTATTTT

clone_size: many
v_call: TRBV6-2/TRBV6-3
d_call: .
j_call: TRBJ2-7
cdr3_aa: CASAFTGTFNYEQYF
cdr3_nt: TGTGCCAGCGCCTTCACCGGGACTTTCAACTACGAGCAGTACTTC

clone_size: .
v_call: TRBV30
d_call: TRBD1
j_call: TRBJ2-7
cdr3_aa: CAWGWDSYSYEQYF
cdr3_nt: TGTGCCTGGGGGTGGGACAGTTACTCCTACGAGCAGTACTTC

clone_size: .
v_call: TRBV20-1
d_call: TRBD2
j_call: TRBJ2-7
cdr3_aa: CSARGPGTSGSSAYEQYF
cdr3_nt: TGCAGTGCTAGGGGGCCCGGGACTAGCGGGAGTTCAGCCTACGAGCAGTACTTC

clone_size: many
v_call: TRBV12-3/TRBV12-4
d_call: .
j_call: TRBJ2-3
cdr3_aa: CASSLAGARADTQYF
cdr3_nt: TGTGCCAGCAGTTTAGCGGGGGCAAGGGCAGATACGCAGTATTTT

clone_size: few
v_call: TRBV14
d_call: TRBD1
j_call: TRBJ1-5
cdr3_aa: CASSHRGFDQPQHF
cdr3_nt: TGTGCCAGCAGCCACAGGGGGTTCGATCAGCCCCAGCATTTT

clone_size: few
v_call: TRBV24-1
d_call: .
j_call: TRBJ1-2
cdr3_aa: CATSDFTGYTF
cdr3_nt: TGTGCCACCAGTGATTTTACCGGCTACACCTTC